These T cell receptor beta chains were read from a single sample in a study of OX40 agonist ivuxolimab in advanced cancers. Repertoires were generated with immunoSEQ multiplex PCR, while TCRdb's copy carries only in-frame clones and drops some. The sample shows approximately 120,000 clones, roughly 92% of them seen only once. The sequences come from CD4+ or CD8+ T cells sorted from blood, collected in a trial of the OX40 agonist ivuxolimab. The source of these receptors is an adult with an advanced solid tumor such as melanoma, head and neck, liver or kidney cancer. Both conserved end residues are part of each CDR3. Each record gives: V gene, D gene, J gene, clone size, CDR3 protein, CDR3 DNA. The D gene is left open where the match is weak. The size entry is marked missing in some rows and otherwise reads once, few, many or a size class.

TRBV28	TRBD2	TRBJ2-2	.	CASSLPGLAGASGELFF	TGTGCCAGCAGTTTACCGGGACTAGCGGGAGCTAGCGGGGAGCTGTTTTTT
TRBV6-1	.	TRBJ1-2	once	CASSEAGNGYTF	TGTGCCAGCAGTGAAGCCGGGAATGGCTACACCTTC
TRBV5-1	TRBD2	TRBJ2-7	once	CASSLELAGFEQYF	TGCGCCAGCAGCTTGGAACTAGCGGGCTTCGAGCAGTACTTC
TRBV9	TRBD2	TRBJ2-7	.	CASSVASGSYEQYF	TGTGCCAGCAGCGTAGCTAGCGGCTCCTACGAGCAGTACTTC
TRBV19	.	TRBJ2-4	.	CASTDDRAGTLKNIQYF	TGTGCCAGTACCGACGATCGGGCCGGGACTCTCAAAAACATTCAGTACTTC
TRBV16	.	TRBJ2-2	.	CASSQSQWGAGELFF	TGTGCCAGCAGCCAATCCCAGTGGGGAGCCGGGGAGCTGTTTTTT
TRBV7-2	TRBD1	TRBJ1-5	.	CASSLQGGAYQPQHF	TGTGCCAGCAGCTTACAGGGGGGGGCTTATCAGCCCCAGCATTTT
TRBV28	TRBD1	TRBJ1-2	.	CASSIQGDGYTF	TGTGCCAGCAGTATTCAGGGGGATGGCTACACCTTC
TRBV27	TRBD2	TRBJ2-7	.	CASSPAGGDLYEQYF	TGTGCCAGCAGCCCGGCGGGGGGGGATCTCTACGAGCAGTACTTC
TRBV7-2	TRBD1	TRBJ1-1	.	CASSLESWTGDTEAFF	TGTGCCAGCAGCTTAGAAAGTTGGACAGGGGACACTGAAGCTTTCTTT
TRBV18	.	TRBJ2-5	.	CASSPDGVTQYF	TGTGCCAGCTCACCGGACGGGGTAACCCAGTACTTC
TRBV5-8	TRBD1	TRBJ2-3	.	CASSNGTVFTDTQYF	TGTGCCAGCAGCAATGGGACAGTTTTCACAGATACGCAGTATTTT
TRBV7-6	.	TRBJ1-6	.	CASSLRPLALENSPLHF	TGTGCCAGCAGCTTACGGCCTTTGGCCCTGGAAAATTCACCCCTCCACTTT
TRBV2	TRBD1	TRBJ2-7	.	CASRYGTGDDEQYF	TGTGCCAGCAGGTACGGGACAGGGGATGACGAGCAGTACTTC
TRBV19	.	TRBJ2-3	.	CASSIIGAAASTDTQYF	TGTGCCAGTAGTATAATCGGGGCAGCCGCTAGCACAGATACGCAGTATTTT
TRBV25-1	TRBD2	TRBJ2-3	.	CASSDLLAGATDTQYF	TGTGCCAGCAGTGACCTCTTAGCGGGAGCTACAGATACGCAGTATTTT
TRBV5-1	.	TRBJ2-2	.	CASSLDLGDSGELFF	TGCGCCAGCAGCCTGGATTTGGGGGATTCCGGGGAGCTGTTTTTT
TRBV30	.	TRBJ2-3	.	CAWNSGAGSPDTQYF	TGTGCCTGGAATTCTGGAGCAGGGAGCCCAGATACGCAGTATTTT
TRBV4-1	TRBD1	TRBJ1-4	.	CASSPLGTGDISEKLFF	TGCGCCAGCAGCCCCCTAGGGACAGGGGATATCAGTGAAAAACTGTTTTTT
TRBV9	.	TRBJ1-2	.	CASSVVAGSYGYTF	TGTGCCAGCAGCGTAGTGGCAGGGAGCTATGGCTACACCTTC
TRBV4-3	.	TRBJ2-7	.	CASSHGGRGSYEQYF	TGCGCCAGCAGCCATGGGGGACGGGGGTCCTACGAGCAGTACTTC
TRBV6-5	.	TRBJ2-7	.	CASSYSRGGSSYEQYF	TGTGCCAGCAGTTACTCCAGGGGAGGGTCCTCCTACGAGCAGTACTTC
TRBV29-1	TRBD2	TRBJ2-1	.	CSVSAAGTSGRKGEQFF	TGCAGCGTTAGCGCGGCCGGGACTAGCGGGAGAAAGGGGGAGCAGTTCTTC
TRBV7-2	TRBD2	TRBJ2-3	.	CASSPGTSGTITDTQYF	TGTGCCAGCAGCCCGGGGACTAGCGGGACCATCACAGATACGCAGTATTTT
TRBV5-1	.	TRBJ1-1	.	CASSFNGNTEAFF	TGCGCCAGCAGCTTTAACGGCAACACTGAAGCTTTCTTT
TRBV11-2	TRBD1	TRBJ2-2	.	CASSLWDRTLDTGELFF	TGTGCCAGCAGCTTATGGGACAGGACCCTCGACACCGGGGAGCTGTTTTTT
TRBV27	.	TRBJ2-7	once	CASSLGRNYEQYF	TGTGCCAGCAGTTTAGGGAGGAACTACGAGCAGTACTTC
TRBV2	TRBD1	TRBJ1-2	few	CASSEEGQGNYGYTF	TGTGCCAGCAGTGAAGAAGGACAGGGGAACTATGGCTACACCTTC
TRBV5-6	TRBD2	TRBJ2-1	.	CASSRTGTSSYNEQFF	TGTGCCAGCAGCCGGACCGGGACTAGCTCCTACAATGAGCAGTTCTTC
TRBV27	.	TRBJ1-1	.	CASSLTGPLSNTEAFF	TGTGCCAGCAGTTTAACTGGCCCGCTATCGAACACTGAAGCTTTCTTT
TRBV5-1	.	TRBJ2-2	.	CASSLVRASGELFF	TGCGCCAGCAGCTTGGTCAGGGCGAGCGGGGAGCTGTTTTTT
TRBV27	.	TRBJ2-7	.	CASSSSGSVYEQYF	TGTGCCAGCAGTTCCTCAGGTTCCGTGTACGAGCAGTACTTC
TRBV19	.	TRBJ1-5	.	CASSSTMSTQPQHF	TGTGCCAGTAGTTCCACCATGTCGACTCAGCCCCAGCATTTT
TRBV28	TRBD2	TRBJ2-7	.	CASSRAGGLAGGYEQYF	TGTGCCAGCAGCCGGGCCGGGGGGCTAGCGGGAGGCTACGAGCAGTACTTC
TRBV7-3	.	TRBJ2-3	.	CASSLTPTDTQYF	TGTGCCAGCAGCTTAACCCCCACAGATACGCAGTATTTT
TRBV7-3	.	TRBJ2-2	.	CASRATVGTGELFF	TGTGCCAGCAGAGCCACAGTGGGCACCGGGGAGCTGTTTTTT
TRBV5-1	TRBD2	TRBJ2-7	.	CASSLVAGDLEQYF	TGCGCCAGCAGCTTGGTGGCGGGAGACCTCGAGCAGTACTTC
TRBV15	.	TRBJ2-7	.	CATSRDGGSYYEQYF	TGTGCCACCAGCAGAGATGGCGGCAGCTACTACGAGCAGTACTTC
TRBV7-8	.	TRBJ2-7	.	CASSRSRDKTSYEQYF	TGTGCCAGCAGTCGCAGCCGGGACAAGACTTCCTACGAGCAGTACTTC
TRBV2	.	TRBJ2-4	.	CASSGERIAKNIQYF	TGTGCCAGCAGTGGGGAAAGGATAGCCAAAAACATTCAGTACTTC
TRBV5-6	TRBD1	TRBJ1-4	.	CASSPGQGVREKLFF	TGTGCCAGCAGCCCTGGACAGGGTGTTAGGGAAAAACTGTTTTTT
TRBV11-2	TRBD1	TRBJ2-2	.	CASSRAGGTGELFF	TGTGCCAGCAGCCGGGCAGGGGGCACCGGGGAGCTGTTTTTT
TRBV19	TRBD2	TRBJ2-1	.	CASSLTSGSTYNEQFF	TGTGCCAGTAGTCTGACTAGCGGGAGTACCTACAATGAGCAGTTCTTC
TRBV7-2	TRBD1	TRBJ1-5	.	CASSLTGQGNQPQHF	TGTGCCAGCAGCCTAACGGGACAGGGGAATCAGCCCCAGCATTTT
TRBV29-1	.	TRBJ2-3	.	CSVDPSGYGTDTQYF	TGCAGCGTTGACCCCAGCGGGTACGGCACAGATACGCAGTATTTT
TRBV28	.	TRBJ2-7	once	CASSPGSSYEQYF	TGTGCCAGCAGTCCGGGGAGCTCCTACGAGCAGTACTTC
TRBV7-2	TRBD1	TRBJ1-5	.	CASRKSGTGASGAQHF	TGTGCCAGCAGGAAATCCGGGACAGGGGCGAGCGGGGCCCAGCATTTT
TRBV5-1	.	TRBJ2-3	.	CASSLWGMLGPSTDTQYF	TGCGCCAGCAGCTTGTGGGGGATGTTGGGCCCTAGCACAGATACGCAGTATTTT
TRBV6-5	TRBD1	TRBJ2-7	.	CANSISDRLAYEQYF	TGTGCCAACAGTATATCGGACAGGCTAGCCTACGAGCAGTACTTC
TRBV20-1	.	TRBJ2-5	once	CSAIQETQYF	TGCAGTGCTATCCAAGAGACCCAGTACTTC
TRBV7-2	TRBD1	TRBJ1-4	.	CASSSGTGAPYEKLFF	TGTGCCAGCAGCTCGGGGACAGGGGCTCCCTATGAAAAACTGTTTTTT
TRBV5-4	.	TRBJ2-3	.	CASSLLGQQSTDTQYF	TGTGCCAGCAGCTTATTGGGCCAGCAGAGCACAGATACGCAGTATTTT
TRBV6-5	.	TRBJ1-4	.	CASSAENSDREKLFF	TGTGCCAGCAGTGCAGAAAATTCAGACAGGGAAAAACTGTTTTTT